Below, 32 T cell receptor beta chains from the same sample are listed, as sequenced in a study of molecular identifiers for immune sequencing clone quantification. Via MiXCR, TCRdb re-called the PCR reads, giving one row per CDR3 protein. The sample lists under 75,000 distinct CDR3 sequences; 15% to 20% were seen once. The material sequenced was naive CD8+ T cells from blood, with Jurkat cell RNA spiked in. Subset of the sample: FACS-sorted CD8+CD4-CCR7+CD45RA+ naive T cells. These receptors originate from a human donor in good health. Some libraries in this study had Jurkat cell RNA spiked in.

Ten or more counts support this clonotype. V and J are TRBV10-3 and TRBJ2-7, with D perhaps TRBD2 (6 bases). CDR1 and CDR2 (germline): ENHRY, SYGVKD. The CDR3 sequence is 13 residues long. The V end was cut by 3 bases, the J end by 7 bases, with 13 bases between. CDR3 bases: TGTGCCATCAGTGATCGCGGGGCGACGGAGCAGTACTTC. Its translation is CAISDRGATEQYF.

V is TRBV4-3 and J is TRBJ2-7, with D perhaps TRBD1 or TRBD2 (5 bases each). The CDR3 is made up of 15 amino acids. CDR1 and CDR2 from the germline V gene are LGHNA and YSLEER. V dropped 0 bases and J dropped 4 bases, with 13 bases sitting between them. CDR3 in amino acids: CASSQEGESLYEQYF. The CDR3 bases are TGCGCCAGCAGCCAAGAGGGGGAGTCCTTATACGAGCAGTACTTC.

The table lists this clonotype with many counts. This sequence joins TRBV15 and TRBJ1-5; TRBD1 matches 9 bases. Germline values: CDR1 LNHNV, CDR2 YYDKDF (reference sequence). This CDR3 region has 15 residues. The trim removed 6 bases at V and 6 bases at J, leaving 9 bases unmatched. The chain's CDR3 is CATSMGTGGGQPQHF. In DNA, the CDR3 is TGTGCCACCAGTATGGGAACAGGGGGCGGTCAGCCCCAGCATTTT.

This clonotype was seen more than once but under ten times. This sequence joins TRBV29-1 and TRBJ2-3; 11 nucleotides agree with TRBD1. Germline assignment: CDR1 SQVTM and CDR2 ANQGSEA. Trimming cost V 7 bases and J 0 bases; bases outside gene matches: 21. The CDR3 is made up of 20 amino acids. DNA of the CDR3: TGCAGCGCCTCCTATCGGTTAGGACAGGGGGCGAATCCTAGCACAGATACGCAGTATTTT. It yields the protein CSASYRLGQGANPSTDTQYF.

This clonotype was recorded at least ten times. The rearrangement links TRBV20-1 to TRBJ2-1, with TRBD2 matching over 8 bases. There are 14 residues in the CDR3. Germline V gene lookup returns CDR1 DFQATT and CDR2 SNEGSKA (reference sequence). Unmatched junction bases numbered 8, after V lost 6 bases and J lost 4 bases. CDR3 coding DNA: TGCAGTGCCACCTCGGGACTAGGATACAATGAGCAGTTCTTC. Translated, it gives CSATSGLGYNEQFF.

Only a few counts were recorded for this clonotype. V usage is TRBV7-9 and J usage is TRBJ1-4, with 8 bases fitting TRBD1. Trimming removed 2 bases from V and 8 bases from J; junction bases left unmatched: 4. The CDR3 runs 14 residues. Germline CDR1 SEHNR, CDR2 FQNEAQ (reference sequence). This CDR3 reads CASSLPDRVEKLFF. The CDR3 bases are TGTGCCAGCAGCTTACCGGACAGGGTGGAAAAACTGTTTTTT. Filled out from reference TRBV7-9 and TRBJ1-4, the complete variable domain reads DTGVSQNPRHKITKRGQNVTFRCDPISEHNRLYWYRQTLGQGPEFLTYFQNEAQLEKSRLLSDRFSAERPKGSFSTLEIQRTEQGDSAMYLCASSLPDRVEKLFFGSGTQLSVL.

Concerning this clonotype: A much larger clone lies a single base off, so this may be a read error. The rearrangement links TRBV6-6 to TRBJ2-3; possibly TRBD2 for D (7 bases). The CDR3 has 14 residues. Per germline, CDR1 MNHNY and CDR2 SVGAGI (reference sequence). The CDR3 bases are TGTTCCACACAGGGTCCTTTAGCGGGCCCTCCGCTGTATTTT. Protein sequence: CSTQGPLAGPPLYF.

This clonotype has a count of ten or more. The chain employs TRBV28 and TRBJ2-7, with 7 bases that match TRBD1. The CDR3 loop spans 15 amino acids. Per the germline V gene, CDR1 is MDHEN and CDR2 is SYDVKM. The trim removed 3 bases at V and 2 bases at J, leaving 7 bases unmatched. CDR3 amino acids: CASSLSGQNTYEQYF. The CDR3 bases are TGTGCCAGCAGTTTGTCGGGACAGAATACCTACGAGCAGTACTTC.

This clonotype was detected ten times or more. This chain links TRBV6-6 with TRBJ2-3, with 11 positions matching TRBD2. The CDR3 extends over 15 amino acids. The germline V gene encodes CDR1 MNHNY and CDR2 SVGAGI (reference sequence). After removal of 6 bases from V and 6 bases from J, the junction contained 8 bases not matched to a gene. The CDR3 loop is CASSRTSGSGDTQYF. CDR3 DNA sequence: TGTGCCAGCAGCCGCACTAGCGGGAGTGGGGATACGCAGTATTTT.

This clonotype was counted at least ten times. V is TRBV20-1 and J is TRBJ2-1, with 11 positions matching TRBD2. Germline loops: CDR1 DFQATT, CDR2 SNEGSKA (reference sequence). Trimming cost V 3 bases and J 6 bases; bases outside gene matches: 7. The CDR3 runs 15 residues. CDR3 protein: CSASETSGSANEQFF. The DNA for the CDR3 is TGCAGTGCTAGCGAAACTAGCGGGAGCGCCAATGAGCAGTTCTTC.

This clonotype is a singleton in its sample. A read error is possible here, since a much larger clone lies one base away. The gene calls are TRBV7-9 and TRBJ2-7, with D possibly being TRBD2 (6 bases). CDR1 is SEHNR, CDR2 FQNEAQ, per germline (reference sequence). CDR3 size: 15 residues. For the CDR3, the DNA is TGTGCCAGCAGCCCAGACCCGGGGACTGAGTACGCGCAGTACTTC. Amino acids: CASSPDPGTEYAQYF.

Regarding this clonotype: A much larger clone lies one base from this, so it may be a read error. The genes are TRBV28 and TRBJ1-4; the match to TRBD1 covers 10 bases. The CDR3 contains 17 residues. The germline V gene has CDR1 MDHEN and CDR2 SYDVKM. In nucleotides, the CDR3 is TGTGCCAGCAGTCCGCTACGGGACAGGGGACCTAATGAAGAACTGTTTTTT. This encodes CASSPLRDRGPNEELFF.

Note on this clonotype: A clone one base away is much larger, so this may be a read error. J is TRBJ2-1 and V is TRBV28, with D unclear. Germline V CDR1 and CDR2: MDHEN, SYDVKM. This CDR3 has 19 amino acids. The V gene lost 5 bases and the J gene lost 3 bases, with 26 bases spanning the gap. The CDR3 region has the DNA TGTGCCAGCAGTCCCTCCCTGGTCGATGTCAGAGGTAACTACAATGAGCAGTTCTTC. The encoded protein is CASSPSLVDVRGNYNEQFF.

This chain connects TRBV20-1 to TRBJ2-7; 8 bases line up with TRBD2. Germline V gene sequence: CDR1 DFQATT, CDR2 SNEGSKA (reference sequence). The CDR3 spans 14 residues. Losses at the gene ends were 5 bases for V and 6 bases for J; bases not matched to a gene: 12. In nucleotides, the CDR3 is TGCAGTGCTCCCCGGGAGGGCCTAGGTAGCGAGCAGTACTTC. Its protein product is CSAPREGLGSEQYF.

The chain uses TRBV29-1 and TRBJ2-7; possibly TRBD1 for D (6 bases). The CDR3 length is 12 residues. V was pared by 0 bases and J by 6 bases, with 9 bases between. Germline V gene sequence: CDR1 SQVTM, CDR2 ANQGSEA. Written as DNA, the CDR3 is TGCAGCGTTGAAGAAGGGGGTCTCGAGCAGTACTTC. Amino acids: CSVEEGGLEQYF.

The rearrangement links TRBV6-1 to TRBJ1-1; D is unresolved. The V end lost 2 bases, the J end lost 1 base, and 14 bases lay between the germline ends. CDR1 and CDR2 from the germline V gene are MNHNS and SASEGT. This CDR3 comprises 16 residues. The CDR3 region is CASSETRPPGNTEAFF. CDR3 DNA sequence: TGTGCCAGCAGTGAAACGAGGCCACCAGGGAACACTGAAGCTTTCTTT.

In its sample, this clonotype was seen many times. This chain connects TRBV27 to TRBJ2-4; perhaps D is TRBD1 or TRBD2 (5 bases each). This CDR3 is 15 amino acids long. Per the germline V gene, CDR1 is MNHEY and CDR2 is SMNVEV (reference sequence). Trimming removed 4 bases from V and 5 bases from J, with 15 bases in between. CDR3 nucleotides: TGTGCCAGCAGTTGGGGCCCAGGGAGCCAAAACATTCAGTACTTC. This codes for CASSWGPGSQNIQYF.

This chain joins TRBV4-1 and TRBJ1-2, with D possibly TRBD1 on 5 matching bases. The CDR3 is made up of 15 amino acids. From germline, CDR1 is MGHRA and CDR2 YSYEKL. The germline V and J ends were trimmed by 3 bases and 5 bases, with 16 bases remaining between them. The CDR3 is CASSHIPGGVYGYTF. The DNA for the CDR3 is TGCGCCAGCAGCCATATCCCCGGGGGGGTTTATGGCTACACCTTC.

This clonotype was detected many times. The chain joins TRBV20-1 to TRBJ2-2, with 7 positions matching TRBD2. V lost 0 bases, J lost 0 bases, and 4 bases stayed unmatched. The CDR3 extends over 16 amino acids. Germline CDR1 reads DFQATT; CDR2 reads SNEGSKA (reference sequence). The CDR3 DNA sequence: TGCAGTGCTAGAGATTTGAGCGGGGCGAACACCGGGGAGCTGTTTTTT. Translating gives CSARDLSGANTGELFF.

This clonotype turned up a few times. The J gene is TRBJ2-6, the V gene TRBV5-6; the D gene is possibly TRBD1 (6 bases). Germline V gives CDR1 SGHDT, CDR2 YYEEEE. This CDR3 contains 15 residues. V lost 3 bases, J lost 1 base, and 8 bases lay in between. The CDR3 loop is CASSWGLSGANVLTF. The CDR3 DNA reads TGTGCCAGCAGCTGGGGGCTTTCTGGGGCCAACGTCCTGACTTTC.

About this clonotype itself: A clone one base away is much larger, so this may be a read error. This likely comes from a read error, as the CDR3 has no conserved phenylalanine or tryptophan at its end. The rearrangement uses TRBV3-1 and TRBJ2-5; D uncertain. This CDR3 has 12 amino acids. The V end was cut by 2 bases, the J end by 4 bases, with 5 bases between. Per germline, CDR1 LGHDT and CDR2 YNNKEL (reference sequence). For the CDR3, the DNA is TGTGCCAGCAGCCAAACGGTAGAGACCCAGTACCTC. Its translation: CASSQTVETQYL.

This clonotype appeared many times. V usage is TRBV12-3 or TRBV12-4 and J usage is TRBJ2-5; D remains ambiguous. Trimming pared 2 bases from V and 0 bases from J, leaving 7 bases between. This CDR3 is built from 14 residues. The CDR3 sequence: CASSLHTNQETQYF. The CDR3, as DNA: TGTGCCAGCAGTTTACACACAAACCAAGAGACCCAGTACTTC.

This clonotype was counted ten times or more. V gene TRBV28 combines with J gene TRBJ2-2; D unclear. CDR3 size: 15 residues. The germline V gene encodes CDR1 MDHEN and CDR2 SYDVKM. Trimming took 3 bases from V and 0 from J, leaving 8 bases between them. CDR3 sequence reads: CASSLVGPNTGELFF. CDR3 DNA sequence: TGTGCCAGCAGTTTGGTGGGTCCGAACACCGGGGAGCTGTTTTTT.

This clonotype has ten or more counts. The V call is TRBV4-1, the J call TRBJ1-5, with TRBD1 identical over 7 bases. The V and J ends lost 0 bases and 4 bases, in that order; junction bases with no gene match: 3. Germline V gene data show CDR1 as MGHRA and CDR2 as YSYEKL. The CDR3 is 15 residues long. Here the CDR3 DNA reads TGCGCCAGCAGCCAAGACGGGACAGCAAATCAGCCCCAGCATTTT. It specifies CASSQDGTANQPQHF.

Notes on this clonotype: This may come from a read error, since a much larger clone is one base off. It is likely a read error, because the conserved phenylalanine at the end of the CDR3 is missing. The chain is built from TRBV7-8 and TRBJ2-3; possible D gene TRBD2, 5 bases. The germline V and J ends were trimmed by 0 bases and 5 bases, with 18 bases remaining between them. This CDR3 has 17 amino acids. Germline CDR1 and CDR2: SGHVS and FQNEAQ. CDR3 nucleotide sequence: TGTGCCAGCAGCTTAGCGGCGGCTAGCCGGGAACAAGATACGCAGTATCTT. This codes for CASSLAAASREQDTQYL.

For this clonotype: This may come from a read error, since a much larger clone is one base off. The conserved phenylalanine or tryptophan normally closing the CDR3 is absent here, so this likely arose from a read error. The DNA of the CDR3 is TGTGCCAGCAGCCATTACAATGAGCAGTTCCTC. It is translated as CASSHYNEQFL. The genes are TRBV14 and TRBJ2-1; D remains ambiguous. The CDR3 loop spans 11 amino acids. CDR1 and CDR2 (germline): SGHDN, FVKESK. V was pared by 3 bases and J by 4 bases, with 1 base between.

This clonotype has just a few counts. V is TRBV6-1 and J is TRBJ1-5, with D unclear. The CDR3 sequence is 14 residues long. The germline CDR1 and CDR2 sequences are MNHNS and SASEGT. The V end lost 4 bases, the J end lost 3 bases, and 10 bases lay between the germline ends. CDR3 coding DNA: TGTGCCAGCAGTGTGGGAGGGCCCAATCAGCCCCAGCATTTT. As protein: CASSVGGPNQPQHF.

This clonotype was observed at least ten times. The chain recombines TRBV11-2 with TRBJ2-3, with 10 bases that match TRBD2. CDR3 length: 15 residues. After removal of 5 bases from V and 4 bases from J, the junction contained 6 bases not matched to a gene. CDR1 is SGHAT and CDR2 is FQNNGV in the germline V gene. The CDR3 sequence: CASSTSGRGADTQYF. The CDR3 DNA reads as TGTGCCAGCAGCACCAGCGGGAGGGGCGCAGATACGCAGTATTTT.

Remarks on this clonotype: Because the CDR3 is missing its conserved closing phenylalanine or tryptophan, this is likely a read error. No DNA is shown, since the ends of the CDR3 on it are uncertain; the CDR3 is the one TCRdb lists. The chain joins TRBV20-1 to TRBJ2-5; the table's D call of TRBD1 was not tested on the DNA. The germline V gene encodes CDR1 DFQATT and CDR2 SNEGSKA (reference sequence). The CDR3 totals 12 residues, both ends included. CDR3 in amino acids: CSARGGQETQHL.

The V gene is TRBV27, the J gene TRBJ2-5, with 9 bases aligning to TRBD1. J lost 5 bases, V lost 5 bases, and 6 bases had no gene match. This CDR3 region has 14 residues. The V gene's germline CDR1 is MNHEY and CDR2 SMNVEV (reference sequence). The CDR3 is CASSLQGQGETQYF. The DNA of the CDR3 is TGTGCCAGCAGTCTCCAGGGACAGGGTGAGACCCAGTACTTC.

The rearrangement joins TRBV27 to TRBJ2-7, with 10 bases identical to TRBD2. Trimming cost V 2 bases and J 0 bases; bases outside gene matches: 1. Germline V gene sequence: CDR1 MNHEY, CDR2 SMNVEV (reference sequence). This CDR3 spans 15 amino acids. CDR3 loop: CASSLSGGGSYEQYF. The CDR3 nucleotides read TGTGCCAGCAGTTTAAGCGGGGGGGGCTCCTACGAGCAGTACTTC.

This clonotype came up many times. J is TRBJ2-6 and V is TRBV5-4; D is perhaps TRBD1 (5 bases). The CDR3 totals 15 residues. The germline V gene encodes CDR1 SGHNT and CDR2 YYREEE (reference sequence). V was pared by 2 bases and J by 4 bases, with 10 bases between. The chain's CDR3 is CASSLQASGANVLTF. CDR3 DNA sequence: TGTGCCAGCAGCTTACAGGCCTCAGGGGCCAACGTCCTGACTTTC. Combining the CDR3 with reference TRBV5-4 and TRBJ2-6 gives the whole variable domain ETGVTQSPTHLIKTRGQQVTLRCSSQSGHNTVSWYQQALGQGPQFIFQYYREEENGRGNFPPRFSGLQFPNYSSELNVNALELDDSALYLCASSLQASGANVLTFGAGSRLTVL.